This T cell receptor beta chain was profiled in a study of CD8 T cells in Susac syndrome. This clonotype was observed once. The length of the CDR3 is 16 residues. The trim removed 2 bases at V and 3 bases at J, leaving 6 bases unmatched. The V gene's germline CDR1 is MNHNY and CDR2 SVGAGI (reference sequence). When the RNA was reverse transcribed, random hexamers were used with an input of roughly 0.5 to 1 ug. One entry per CDR3 protein results from TCRdb running MiXCR on the immunoSEQ multiplex PCR reads. Of about 150,000 distinct CDR3 sequences in the sample, 95% were seen once. J is TRBJ2-1 and V is TRBV6-6; 8 bases align to TRBD1. The sequenced material came from CD8+ T cells from PBMCs. The receptor was isolated from a human donor with Susac syndrome. In DNA form, the CDR3 reads TGTGCCAGCAGTTACCCAGAAGGACAGGGCTACAATGAGCAGTTCTTC. The encoded protein is CASSYPEGQGYNEQFF.